Listed below are T cell receptor beta chains from one sample, sequenced in a study of early T cells in non-severe SARS-CoV-2 infection. Each CDR3 protein is one row after TCRdb ran MiXCR on the 5' RACE reads. The sample has approximately 70,000 distinct CDR3 sequences, less than 15% seen once. The specimen sequenced was whole blood. These receptors were taken from an adult who was a healthcare worker with PCR-confirmed SARS-CoV-2 infection or an uninfected control (not recorded which). CDR3s include the opening cysteine and the closing phenylalanine or tryptophan. D genes are given only for firm matches. Clone size is not always given. Where it is, it says once, few, many or a class for expanded clones.

J gene,clone size,D gene,V gene,CDR3 DNA,CDR3 protein
TRBJ2-3,few,-,TRBV7-2,TGTGCCAGCAGCCTAATGAGGAGTACAGATACGCAGTATTTT,CASSLMRSTDTQYF
TRBJ2-2,-,-,TRBV10-3,TGTGCCATCAGTGAGTCGGGGGTTTCCGGGGAGCTGTTTTTT,CAISESGVSGELFF
TRBJ2-3,-,TRBD2,TRBV10-3,TGTGCCATCAGTACTACAGCGGGAGAGACAGATACGCAGTATTTT,CAISTTAGETDTQYF
TRBJ2-3,-,-,TRBV11-3,TGTGCCAGCAGCTTTTCGCTCAGTCGGAGCACAGATACGCAGTATTTT,CASSFSLSRSTDTQYF
TRBJ2-1,many,TRBD2,TRBV14,TGTGCCAGCAGCCAAGATGTCTCGACTAGCGACAGAGAGTACAATGAGCAGTTCTTC,CASSQDVSTSDREYNEQFF
TRBJ2-2,many,-,TRBV7-3,TGTGCCAGCAGAGAAGGGCAGACCGGGGAGCTGTTTTTT,CASREGQTGELFF
TRBJ1-2,-,-,TRBV19,TGTGCCAGTCTGAGATCTTTTAACTATGGCTACACCTTC,CASLRSFNYGYTF
TRBJ1-2,-,-,TRBV29-1,TGCAGCGTTGGAGTTAACTGGGATGGCTACACCTTC,CSVGVNWDGYTF
TRBJ2-1,many,TRBD1,TRBV20-1,TGCAGTGCCAGGGACAGGATCTCCTACAATGAGCAGTTCTTC,CSARDRISYNEQFF
TRBJ1-1,few,-,TRBV12-3/TRBV12-4,TGTGCCAGCAGTTTAAGAGGGTTAGGTGAAGCTTTCTTT,CASSLRGLGEAFF
TRBJ2-7,many,-,TRBV5-1,TGCGCCAGCAGCCCCGGACCGGGGGAGTTACGAGGGCAGTACTTC,CASSPGPGELRGQYF
TRBJ1-3,-,-,TRBV12-3/TRBV12-4,TGTGCCAGCAGTCCAAGGACAGCAAACTCTGGAAACACCATATATTTT,CASSPRTANSGNTIYF
TRBJ1-1,-,TRBD1,TRBV7-9,TGTGCCAGCAGCTTCAGGGACAGAGGTGAAGCTTTCTTT,CASSFRDRGEAFF
TRBJ2-5,many,TRBD1,TRBV7-6,TGTGCCAGCAGCTCCAGGGGGCGCGGAGAGACCCAGTACTTC,CASSSRGRGETQYF
TRBJ2-1,many,-,TRBV2,TGTGCCAGCCACGTGAACAATGAGCAGTTCTTC,CASHVNNEQFF
TRBJ2-7,many,-,TRBV4-2,TGTGCCAGCAGCCACACCGTGGGCGGGCGTCCTTACGAGCAGTACTTC,CASSHTVGGRPYEQYF
TRBJ2-3,many,-,TRBV6-6,TGTGCCAGCAGTTACTCTACGAGGGACGTAAGCACAGATACGCAGTATTTT,CASSYSTRDVSTDTQYF
TRBJ2-2,few,-,TRBV3-1,TGTGCCAGCAGCCGTTCAGACATGGCCACCGGGGAGCTGTTTTTT,CASSRSDMATGELFF
TRBJ1-1,-,-,TRBV20-1,TGCAGTGCTCACAGGGCGGGCACTGAAGCTTTCTTT,CSAHRAGTEAFF
TRBJ2-2,many,-,TRBV7-8,TGTGCCAGCAACGCTGACGTGAACACCGGGGAGCTGTTTTTT,CASNADVNTGELFF
TRBJ2-2,many,TRBD2,TRBV5-1,TGCGCCAGCAGCTTGGTGGCGGGAGCGGGCACCGGGGAGCTGTTTTTT,CASSLVAGAGTGELFF
TRBJ2-7,few,-,TRBV7-9,TGTGCCAGCAGCGCTAGGCCCCGCGAGCAGTACTTC,CASSARPREQYF
TRBJ2-3,few,-,TRBV11-2,TGTGCCAGCAGCTCGCAAGGACTACCCGGGAAAGATACGCAGTATTTT,CASSSQGLPGKDTQYF
TRBJ2-2,few,TRBD2,TRBV4-3,TGCGCCAACAGCCTAGACTACCCGCAGCGGGAGTATCCCGGGGAGCTGTTTTTT,CANSLDYPQREYPGELFF
TRBJ2-2,many,-,TRBV7-6,TGTGCCAGCAACACGGGGTCGAGTAAACTGTTTTTT,CASNTGSSKLFF
TRBJ1-1,-,TRBD1,TRBV28,TGTGCCAGCAGTCCCAGGGGGCTTGAAGCTTTCTTT,CASSPRGLEAFF
TRBJ1-1,many,-,TRBV20-1,TGCAGTGCCGGGGGCGACATGAACACTGAAGCTTTCTTT,CSAGGDMNTEAFF
TRBJ2-1,-,-,TRBV18,TGTGCCAGCTCCTATTCTTCCTCCTACAATGAGCAGTTCTTC,CASSYSSSYNEQFF
TRBJ2-7,-,-,TRBV20-1,TGCAGTGCTAGAGATCCAGTTATCGGGCCCGCGGAGTACTTC,CSARDPVIGPAEYF
TRBJ2-2,few,-,TRBV27,TGTGCCAGCACCTCTGGGTTTGTAGGGGGCGGGGAGCTGTTTTTT,CASTSGFVGGGELFF
TRBJ2-1,-,TRBD2,TRBV29-1,TGCAGCGCGGGACTAGGCAATGAGCAGTTCTTC,CSAGLGNEQFF
TRBJ2-2,-,-,TRBV29-1,TGCAGCGCACAATCGTCCGCGAACACCGGGGAGCTGTTTTTT,CSAQSSANTGELFF
TRBJ1-1,-,TRBD1,TRBV6-6,TGTGCCAGTCCGGCGACAGGGGGCACTGAAGCTTTCTTT,CASPATGGTEAFF
TRBJ2-5,many,TRBD1,TRBV3-1,TGTGCCAGCAGCAGGACAGGGGGAGAGACCCAGTACTTC,CASSRTGGETQYF
TRBJ2-7,-,-,TRBV29-1,TGCAGCGTGAAGCGGCAGAACCACGAGCAGTACTTC,CSVKRQNHEQYF